Included here is one TCR beta chain sequence, with context. Its target antigen remains unknown. Per-nucleotide qualities are absent, and no much larger clonotype sits a single base away. The sample has other DNA sequences that encode this CDR3 too. The CDR3 regions of human TCRbeta chains were analyzed by immunosequencing. Per the source publication's procedure: TCRs in the repertoires were matched against a reference library of SARS-CoV-2-specific TCRs that had been generated with the MIRA antigen-specificity platform. Breadth was defined as the fraction of unique TCRs that were SARS-CoV-2-associated. Depth was defined as the fraction of total T cells that were SARS-CoV-2-associated. Using the MIRA data, every spike-specific TCR was mapped to the spike region that the TCR reacted to and assigned to either a CD4 or a CD8 class. Log10-transformed breadth and depth values were compared by one-way ANOVA with Sidak's multiple comparisons tests. TCRdb limited this immuneACCESS table to in-frame rearrangements with V and J called. A share of clones is missing; checked studies link under half to unresolved V genes, and the rest is unexplained. Clone size and V and J calls were adopted from that table, with D and trimming inferred from the DNA. The sample table contains roughly 140,000 clones; only one count was recorded for approximately 90% of them. The top ten constitute roughly 3.2% of the sample.

The CDR3 spans 11 residues, from the cysteine through the phenylalanine. CDR3 DNA only is kept here, 33 bases in frame from base 1. For CDR1 and CDR2, the germline V gene lists SGHDT and YYEEEE. V loses 0 bases, J loses 8 bases, and the germline ends lie 5 bases apart. This sample was included in a study of T cell responses to AZD1222 COVID-19 vaccine (dated by TCRdb to the early 2020s). About the study as a whole: TCR sequencing covered about 230 trial participants: approximately 200 given two doses of AZD1222 and approximately 26 given two doses of MenACWY control vaccine. Trial participants were enrolled by age into 18-55, 56-69 and 70-plus year subgroups, with approximately 150, 28 and 58 TCR-sequenced participants respectively.

Overall results and qualifications from the work: Participants were mostly white British, with more females than males. The authors suggested clonal diversity may have been underestimated. The vaccine-associated CD4 TCRs covered the entire spike protein, and the dominant responses fell in regions 160-218 and 743-854. After two AZD1222 doses, spike-specific TCR breadth and depth were significantly higher than at day 0 and than in MenACWY recipients. No day 14 peak-response samples were available, so repertoires were characterized only after the peak T cell response. Reportedly, close to half of the unique spike-specific TCRs recognized epitopes lying outside the regions that are mutated in the B.1.351 and B.1.1.7 variants. In the small 56-69-year group, the increase in depth fell short of significance, most likely because of low power. Conclusions about previously exposed vaccinees are limited because only a handful of AZD1222 recipients were SARS-CoV-2 seropositive at baseline.

Per the publication, the time point label means: about 28 days (+/-7) after the second vaccine dose. AZD1222 recipients whose second dose came at about 4 weeks and those whose second dose came at about 12 weeks were combined into one group, since spike-specific TCR depth and breadth did not differ between the two schedules. Vaccinee samples came from UK trials COV001 and COV002, including a single-blind randomized controlled phase 2/3 trial of AZD1222 (ChAdOx1 nCoV-19) in healthy adults. For TCRbeta chain sequencing, PBMC samples were collected from trial participants at day 0 and at day 28 after the second dose.

Here the chain combines TRBV5-6 and TRBJ1-2; no confident D gene assignment can be made. This clonotype was obtained from an adult who received the AZD1222 COVID-19 vaccine. The sequencing here drew on peripheral blood, taken 28 days after the second AZD1222 dose. The DNA reads TGTGCCAGCAGCTTGGGGGGAGGCTACACCTTC. Its product reads: CASSLGGGYTF.